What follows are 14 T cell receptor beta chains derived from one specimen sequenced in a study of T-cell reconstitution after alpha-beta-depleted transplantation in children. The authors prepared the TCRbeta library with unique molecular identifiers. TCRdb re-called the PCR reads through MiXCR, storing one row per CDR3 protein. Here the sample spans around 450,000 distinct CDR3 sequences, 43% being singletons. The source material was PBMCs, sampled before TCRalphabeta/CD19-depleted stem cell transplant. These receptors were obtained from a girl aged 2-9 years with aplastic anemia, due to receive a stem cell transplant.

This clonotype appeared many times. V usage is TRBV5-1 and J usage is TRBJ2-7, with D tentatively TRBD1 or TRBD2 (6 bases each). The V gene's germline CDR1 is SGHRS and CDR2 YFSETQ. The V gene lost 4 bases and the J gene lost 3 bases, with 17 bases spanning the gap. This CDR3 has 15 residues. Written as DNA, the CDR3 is TGCGCCAGCAGCCCCCGGTGGGGGGCGAGCTACGAGCAGTACTTC. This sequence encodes CASSPRWGASYEQYF.

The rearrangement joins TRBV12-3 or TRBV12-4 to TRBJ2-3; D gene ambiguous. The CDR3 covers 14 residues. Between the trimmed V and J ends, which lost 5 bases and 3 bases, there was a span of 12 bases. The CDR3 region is CASSPQAWTDTQYF. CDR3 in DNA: TGTGCCAGCAGTCCCCAAGCGTGGACAGATACGCAGTATTTT.

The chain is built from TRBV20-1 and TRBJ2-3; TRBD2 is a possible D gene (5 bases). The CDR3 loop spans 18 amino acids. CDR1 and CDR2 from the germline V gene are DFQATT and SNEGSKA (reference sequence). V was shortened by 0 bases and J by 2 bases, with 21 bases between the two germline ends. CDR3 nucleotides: TGCAGTGCTAGAGATCTCCCGCAGGAGCGGAGGCTCACAGATACGCAGTATTTT. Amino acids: CSARDLPQERRLTDTQYF.

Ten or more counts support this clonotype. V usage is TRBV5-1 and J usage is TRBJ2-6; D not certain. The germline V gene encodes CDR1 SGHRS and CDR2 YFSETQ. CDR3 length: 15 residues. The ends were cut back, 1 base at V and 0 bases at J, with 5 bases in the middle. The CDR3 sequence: CASSLRSSGANVLTF. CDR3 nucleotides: TGCGCCAGCAGCTTGAGATCCTCTGGGGCCAACGTCCTGACTTTC.

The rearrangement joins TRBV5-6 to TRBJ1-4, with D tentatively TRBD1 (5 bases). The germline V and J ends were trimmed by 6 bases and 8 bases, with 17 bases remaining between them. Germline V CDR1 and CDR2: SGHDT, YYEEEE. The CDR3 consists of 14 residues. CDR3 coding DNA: TGTGCCAGCACCAGACCCTTCCGGGGGGAAAAACTGTTTTTT. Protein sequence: CASTRPFRGEKLFF.

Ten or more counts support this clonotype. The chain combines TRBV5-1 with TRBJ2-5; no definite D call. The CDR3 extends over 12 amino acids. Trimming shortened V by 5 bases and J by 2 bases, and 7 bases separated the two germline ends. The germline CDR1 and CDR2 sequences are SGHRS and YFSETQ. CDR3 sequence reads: CASRLGQETQYF. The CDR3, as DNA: TGCGCCAGCAGGCTCGGGCAAGAGACCCAGTACTTC.

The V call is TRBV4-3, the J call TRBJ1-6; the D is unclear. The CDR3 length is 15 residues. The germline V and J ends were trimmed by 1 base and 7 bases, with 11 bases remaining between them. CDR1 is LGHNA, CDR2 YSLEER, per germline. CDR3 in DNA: TGCGCCAGCAGCCAAGGAGGCAGAGAGAATTCACCCCTCCACTTT. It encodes CASSQGGRENSPLHF.

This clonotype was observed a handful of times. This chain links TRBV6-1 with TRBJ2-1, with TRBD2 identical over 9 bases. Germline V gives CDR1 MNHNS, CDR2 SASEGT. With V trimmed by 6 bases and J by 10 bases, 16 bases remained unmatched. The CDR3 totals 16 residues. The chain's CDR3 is CASSDNGGRAGGEQFF. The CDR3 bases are TGTGCCAGCAGCGATAATGGCGGGAGGGCCGGGGGGGAGCAGTTCTTC.

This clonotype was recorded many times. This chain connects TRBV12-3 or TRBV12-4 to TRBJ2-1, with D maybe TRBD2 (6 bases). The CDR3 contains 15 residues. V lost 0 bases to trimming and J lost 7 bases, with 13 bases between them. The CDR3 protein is CASSLAEGLWNEQFF. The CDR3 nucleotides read TGTGCCAGCAGTTTAGCGGAGGGCCTTTGGAATGAGCAGTTCTTC.

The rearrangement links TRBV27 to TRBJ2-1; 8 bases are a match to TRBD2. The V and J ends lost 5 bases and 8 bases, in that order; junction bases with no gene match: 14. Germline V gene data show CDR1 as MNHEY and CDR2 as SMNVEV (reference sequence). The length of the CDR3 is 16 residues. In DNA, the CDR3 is TGTGCCAGCAGTCTAACCCCAGCGGGGGCTCTCGATGAGCAGTTCTTC. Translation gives CASSLTPAGALDEQFF.

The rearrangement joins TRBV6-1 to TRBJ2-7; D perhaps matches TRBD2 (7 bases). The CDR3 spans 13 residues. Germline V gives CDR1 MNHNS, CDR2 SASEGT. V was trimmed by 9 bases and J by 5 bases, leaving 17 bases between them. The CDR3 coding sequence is TGTGCCAGTGGGGGGGCACCATTCGACGAGCAGTACTTC. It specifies CASGGAPFDEQYF.

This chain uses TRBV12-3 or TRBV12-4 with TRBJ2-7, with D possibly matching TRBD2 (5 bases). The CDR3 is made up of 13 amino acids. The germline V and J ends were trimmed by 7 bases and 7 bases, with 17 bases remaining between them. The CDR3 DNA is TGTGCCAGCATGGGAGACGTGTATTCTGAGCAGTACTTC. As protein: CASMGDVYSEQYF.

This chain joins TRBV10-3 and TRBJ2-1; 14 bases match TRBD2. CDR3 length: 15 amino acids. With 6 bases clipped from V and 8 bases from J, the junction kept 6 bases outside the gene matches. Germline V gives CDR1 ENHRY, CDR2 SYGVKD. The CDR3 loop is CAIRGTSGSGYEQFF. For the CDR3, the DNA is TGTGCCATCAGGGGGACTAGCGGGAGTGGTTATGAGCAGTTCTTC.

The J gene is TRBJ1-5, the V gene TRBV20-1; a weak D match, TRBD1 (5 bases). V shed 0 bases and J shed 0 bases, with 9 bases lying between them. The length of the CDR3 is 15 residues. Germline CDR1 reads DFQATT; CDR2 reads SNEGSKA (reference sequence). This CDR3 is CSARDPGGSNQPQHF. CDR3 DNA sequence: TGCAGTGCTAGAGATCCCGGGGGTAGCAATCAGCCCCAGCATTTT.